This entry lists 30 T cell receptor beta chains sequenced from one sample in a study of blood T cell repertoires in COVID-19. The protocol was immunoSEQ multiplex PCR, while the TCRdb copy is restricted to in-frame clones and leaves out a portion. The sample has a few hundred thousand clones, around 90% seen once. Specimen: peripheral blood. The receptors shown here come from a woman between 40 and 50 years old with COVID-19, enrolled during active disease.

This chain uses TRBV21-1 with TRBJ2-3; TRBD1 is taken as the D call from the table, unchecked against the DNA. TRBV21-1 is an annotated pseudogene. This CDR3 region has 15 residues. CDR3 DNA sequence: TGTGCCAGCAGCACCTCGGGACAGGTCACAGATACGCAGTATTTT. This gives the protein CASSTSGQVTDTQYF.

The chain uses TRBV12-3 or TRBV12-4 and TRBJ2-3, with D tentatively TRBD1 (6 bases). V lost 3 bases, J lost 9 bases, and 7 bases lay in between. The CDR3 runs to 11 residues. CDR3 DNA: TGTGCCAGCAGTTTCGGACAGACGCAGTATTTT. Translation gives CASSFGQTQYF.

V gene TRBV5-1 combines with J gene TRBJ2-3; 10 nucleotides line up with TRBD2. Germline CDR1 is SGHRS and CDR2 is YFSETQ. The CDR3 is 16 residues long. With 3 bases clipped from V and 0 bases from J, the junction kept 4 bases outside the gene matches. CDR3 protein: CASSSGLAASTDTQYF. CDR3 bases: TGCGCCAGCAGCTCAGGACTAGCGGCTAGCACAGATACGCAGTATTTT.

This chain links TRBV18 with TRBJ2-5; TRBD1 matches 9 bases. Germline V gene sequence: CDR1 KGHSH, CDR2 LQKENI. V dropped 6 bases and J dropped 7; count of bases not matched to a gene: 9. There are 14 residues in the CDR3. CDR3 protein: CASSPSGQGPTQYF. DNA for the CDR3: TGTGCCAGCTCCCCGAGCGGACAGGGGCCGACCCAGTACTTC.

The chain couples TRBV9 to TRBJ1-2, with TRBD1 as a possible D gene (6 bases). V lost 0 bases, J lost 8 bases, and 11 bases lay in between. The CDR3 consists of 13 residues. Germline V CDR1 and CDR2: SGDLS, YYNGEE. This CDR3 reads CASSVGGREGYTF. The CDR3 bases are TGTGCCAGCAGCGTAGGGGGGCGCGAGGGCTACACCTTC.

The chain uses TRBV5-5 and TRBJ1-6; D not resolved. The germline V and J ends were trimmed by 1 base and 0 bases, with 14 bases remaining between them. The CDR3 sequence is 18 residues long. Germline V lookup: CDR1 SGHKS, CDR2 YYEKEE (reference sequence). The CDR3 spells CASSLYLLESSYNSPLHF. The CDR3 DNA is TGTGCCAGCAGCTTGTATCTCCTCGAGAGCTCCTATAATTCACCCCTCCACTTT.

The chain has TRBV11-2 and TRBJ1-1, with 7 bases matching TRBD1. The CDR3 contains 15 residues. Trimming cost V 5 bases and J 4 bases; bases outside gene matches: 10. Germline values: CDR1 SGHAT, CDR2 FQNNGV. CDR3: CASSILQGKSTEAFF. The CDR3 nucleotides are TGTGCCAGCAGCATTTTACAGGGGAAGTCCACTGAAGCTTTCTTT.

The chain's CDR3 is CASSASGQLYEQYF. For the CDR3, the DNA is TGCGCCAGCAGCGCCTCAGGACAGCTATACGAGCAGTACTTC. This sequence joins TRBV5-1 and TRBJ2-7; tentative D call: TRBD1 (6 bases). From germline, CDR1 is SGHRS and CDR2 YFSETQ. The CDR3 covers 14 residues. V lost 4 bases to trimming and J lost 4 bases, with 15 bases between them.

The V gene is TRBV27, the J gene TRBJ1-2; TRBD1 agrees at 8 bases. The V and J ends lost 7 bases and 6 bases, in that order; junction bases with no gene match: 10. From germline, CDR1 is MNHEY and CDR2 SMNVEV (reference sequence). The CDR3 contains 14 residues. The CDR3: CASNSRSGGDGYTF. The CDR3 DNA follows: TGTGCCAGCAACTCCCGCTCAGGGGGCGATGGCTACACCTTC.

A remark on this clone: At the DNA level, this CDR3 is encoded by other sequences in the same sample as well. J is TRBJ1-2 and V is TRBV19; TRBD1 might be the D (5 bases). The CDR3 length is 12 residues. Germline values: CDR1 LNHDA, CDR2 SQIVND (reference sequence). V dropped 1 base and J dropped 10 bases, with 10 bases sitting between them. The CDR3 is CASSIATGAYTF. The CDR3 DNA is TGTGCCAGTAGTATAGCTACAGGCGCCTACACCTTC.

The chain joins TRBV7-9 to TRBJ1-2, with TRBD1 identical over 7 bases. Germline V gives CDR1 SEHNR, CDR2 FQNEAQ (reference sequence). V shed 5 bases, J shed 0 bases, and the junction held 6 bases outside the gene matches. The CDR3 contains 15 residues. The CDR3 spells CASSKTDRSNYGYTF. As DNA, the CDR3 is TGTGCCAGCAGCAAAACGGACAGGTCTAACTATGGCTACACCTTC.

This clone came up a few times. The chain joins TRBV6-2 or TRBV6-3 to TRBJ2-7; the match to TRBD2 covers 7 bases. The germline gives CDR1 MNHEY, CDR2 SVGEGT. There are 15 residues in the CDR3. The V and J ends lost 2 bases and 7 bases, in that order; junction bases with no gene match: 11. The CDR3 is CASSYQPAGSREQYF. The CDR3, as DNA: TGTGCCAGCAGTTACCAGCCAGCGGGGTCTAGAGAGCAGTACTTC.

V gene TRBV5-4 combines with J gene TRBJ2-7; 10 bases fit TRBD1. This CDR3 has 14 residues. Trimming took 4 bases from V and 6 from J; bases not matched to a gene: 7. Germline V gene sequence: CDR1 SGHNT, CDR2 YYREEE (reference sequence). CDR3 amino acids: CASSRDRGRSEQYF. The CDR3, as DNA: TGTGCCAGCAGCAGGGACAGGGGCAGGAGCGAGCAGTACTTC. The complete variable domain, with remaining parts taken from reference TRBV5-4 and TRBJ2-7, reads ETGVTQSPTHLIKTRGQQVTLRCSSQSGHNTVSWYQQALGQGPQFIFQYYREEENGRGNFPPRFSGLQFPNYSSELNVNALELDDSALYLCASSRDRGRSEQYFGPGTRLTVT.

J is TRBJ1-2 and V is TRBV4-3; 9 bases line up with TRBD1. Germline loops: CDR1 LGHNA, CDR2 YSLEER. J was trimmed by 7 bases and V by 2 bases; bases with no gene match: 8. The CDR3 length is 15 residues. CDR3 coding DNA: TGCGCCAGCAGCCAACCGGGACAGGGATTTGGTGGCTACACCTTC. Protein product: CASSQPGQGFGGYTF.

This clone was seen a single time. The chain links TRBV20-1 to TRBJ2-3; TRBD2 aligns across 8 bases. The CDR3 totals 16 residues. CDR1 and CDR2 (germline): DFQATT, SNEGSKA (reference sequence). V shed 3 bases, J shed 5 bases, and the junction held 13 bases outside the gene matches. Here the CDR3 reads CSASGPASGLRDTQYF. DNA of the CDR3: TGCAGTGCTAGTGGTCCGGCTAGCGGGCTTCGAGATACGCAGTATTTT.

The chain recombines TRBV18 with TRBJ2-3; D gene unclear. Trimming left V 6 bases short and J 2 bases short, with 12 bases between. CDR3 length equals 14 residues. CDR1 KGHSH and CDR2 LQKENI come from the germline V gene. The CDR3 DNA reads TGTGCCAGCTCCGCAACAGCTTCCACAGATACGCAGTATTTT. Its translation: CASSATASTDTQYF. The variable domain in full, completed from reference TRBV18 and TRBJ2-3, reads NAGVMQNPRHLVRRRGQEARLRCSPMKGHSHVYWYRQLPEEGLKFMVYLQKENIIDESGMPKERFSAEFPKEGPSILRIQQVVRGDSAAYFCASSATASTDTQYFGPGTRLTVL.

V and J are TRBV28 and TRBJ1-4; D is possibly TRBD1 (6 bases). CDR3 size: 14 residues. Germline assignment: CDR1 MDHEN and CDR2 SYDVKM. Trimming removed 10 bases from V and 8 bases from J, with 20 bases in between. CDR3 bases: TGTGCCATTTCGGGGACAACGAGGGACGAAAAACTGTTTTTT. This codes for CAISGTTRDEKLFF.

The chain couples TRBV5-1 to TRBJ1-6; D gene ambiguous. The CDR3 consists of 12 residues. The V end lost 4 bases, the J end lost 5 bases, and 4 bases lay between the germline ends. CDR1 is SGHRS, CDR2 YFSETQ, per germline. The CDR3 loop reads CASSPDNSPLHF. CDR3 DNA: TGCGCCAGCAGCCCGGATAATTCACCCCTCCACTTT.

This chain connects TRBV27 to TRBJ2-1, with 10 bases fitting TRBD2. V gave up 2 bases and J gave up 6 bases; unmatched junction bases: 1. Germline values: CDR1 MNHEY, CDR2 SMNVEV (reference sequence). The CDR3 length is 14 residues. In DNA, the CDR3 is TGTGCCAGCAGTTTACGGACTAGCGGCAATGAGCAGTTCTTC. Translation gives CASSLRTSGNEQFF.

The V and J genes are TRBV7-9 and TRBJ1-3, with D perhaps TRBD1 (5 bases). CDR3 length: 18 amino acids. The germline V and J ends were trimmed by 3 bases and 6 bases, with 24 bases remaining between them. Looked up from germline, CDR1 is SEHNR and CDR2 is FQNEAQ (reference sequence). This chain's CDR3 is CASSFWASSRGGINTIYF. The CDR3 DNA is TGTGCCAGCAGCTTCTGGGCCAGTTCGCGGGGCGGGATAAACACCATATATTTT.

Of note for this clone: A read error may account for a junction end that differs from germline. V is TRBV15 and J is TRBJ2-2; 8 bases are shared with TRBD2. CDR3 size: 15 residues. The V gene's germline CDR1 is LNHNV and CDR2 YYDKDF (reference sequence). The CDR3 reads CATSRTSVDTRELFF. The CDR3 DNA sequence: TGTGCCACCAGCAGGACTAGCGTGGACACCAGGGAGCTGTTTTTT.

The genes are TRBV27 and TRBJ2-3; 11 nucleotides agree with TRBD1. The junction had 9 bases not matched to a gene; V was cut back by 1 base and J by 0 bases. Germline-derived CDR1 and CDR2 are MNHEY and SMNVEV (reference sequence). The CDR3 has 19 amino acids. The CDR3 coding sequence is TGTGCCAGCAGTTTATACGTCCCGGGACAGGGGGAAAGCACAGATACGCAGTATTTT. This translates into CASSLYVPGQGESTDTQYF.

This chain joins TRBV6-5 and TRBJ2-1, with D hard to call. Germline loops: CDR1 MNHEY, CDR2 SVGAGI. The CDR3 is 14 amino acids. Trimming removed 0 bases at V and 4 bases at J, with 7 bases between. Here the CDR3 reads CASSYSIQYNEQFF. Here the CDR3 DNA reads TGTGCCAGCAGTTACTCGATACAGTACAATGAGCAGTTCTTC.

The rearrangement joins TRBV19 to TRBJ2-1, with 15 bases fitting TRBD2. The CDR3 spans 14 residues. Trimming removed 8 bases from V and 9 bases from J; junction bases left unmatched: 5. Per the germline V gene, CDR1 is LNHDA and CDR2 is SQIVND (reference sequence). CDR3 loop: CASRTSGRVSEQFF. The CDR3 bases are TGTGCCAGTCGGACTAGCGGGAGGGTCAGTGAGCAGTTCTTC.

V gene TRBV18 combines with J gene TRBJ1-2; the match to TRBD1 covers 9 bases. CDR3 length: 14 amino acids. Germline V gives CDR1 KGHSH, CDR2 LQKENI. J lost 8 bases, V lost 3 bases, and 7 bases had no gene match. CDR3 sequence (DNA): TGTGCCAGCTCACCCGGGGGACAGGGAAAGGGCTACACCTTC. It yields the protein CASSPGGQGKGYTF.

This chain links TRBV11-2 with TRBJ1-2; 8 nucleotides agree with TRBD1. CDR3 length: 12 amino acids. After removal of 5 bases from V and 6 bases from J, the junction contained 2 bases not matched to a gene. Germline loops: CDR1 SGHAT, CDR2 FQNNGV. CDR3: CASSPDRDGYTF. Here the CDR3 DNA reads TGTGCCAGCAGCCCGGACAGGGATGGCTACACCTTC.

The chain couples TRBV28 to TRBJ2-4, with 9 bases aligning to TRBD2. Germline V gene sequence: CDR1 MDHEN, CDR2 SYDVKM. The CDR3 is made up of 19 amino acids. V shed 3 bases, J shed 3 bases, and the junction held 15 bases outside the gene matches. CDR3 sequence reads: CASSFRLAVYNLVKNIQYF. The CDR3 coding sequence is TGTGCCAGCAGTTTTAGACTAGCGGTATATAACTTAGTCAAAAACATTCAGTACTTC.

The gene calls are TRBV27 and TRBJ2-3; perhaps TRBD2 as D (6 bases). CDR1 is MNHEY, CDR2 SMNVEV, per germline (reference sequence). The germline V and J ends were trimmed by 6 bases and 5 bases, with 21 bases remaining between them. The CDR3 is made up of 16 amino acids. The CDR3 DNA sequence: TGTGCCAGCAGGCCACTCGTGGAGGGCCGGGGAGATACGCAGTATTTT. It is translated as CASRPLVEGRGDTQYF.

This clone was seen only once. This chain connects TRBV20-1 to TRBJ2-1, with D perhaps TRBD2 (6 bases). In germline, CDR1 is DFQATT, CDR2 SNEGSKA (reference sequence). The CDR3 loop spans 10 amino acids. The V end lost 5 bases, the J end lost 8 bases, and 7 bases lay between the germline ends. The chain's CDR3 is CSASGDEQFF. The CDR3 region has the DNA TGCAGTGCTTCGGGAGATGAGCAGTTCTTC.

This clone has more than one count but fewer than ten. The chain has TRBV5-6 and TRBJ1-3, with D possibly matching TRBD1 (5 bases). Germline V gene sequence: CDR1 SGHDT, CDR2 YYEEEE. The CDR3 totals 15 residues. The germline V and J ends were trimmed by 0 bases and 3 bases, with 10 bases remaining between them. The CDR3 protein is CASSLGGRRGNTIYF. The CDR3 DNA sequence: TGTGCCAGCAGCTTGGGGGGCAGGCGTGGAAACACCATATATTTT. The full variable domain, its missing parts supplied by reference TRBV5-6 and TRBJ1-3, is DAGVTQSPTHLIKTRGQQVTLRCSPKSGHDTVSWYQQALGQGPQFIFQYYEEEERQRGNFPDRFSGHQFPNYSSELNVNALLLGDSALYLCASSLGGRRGNTIYFGEGSWLTVV.